These 10 T cell receptor beta chains were sequenced from one sample in a study of blood T cell repertoires in COVID-19. Libraries were prepared by immunoSEQ multiplex PCR; TCRdb keeps only in-frame clonotypes and omits some of them. The table lists about 120,000 clones, 80% to 90% of them singletons. The sample comprised peripheral blood. These receptors came from a man aged 40-49 years with acute or convalescent COVID-19.

The chain recombines TRBV12-3 or TRBV12-4 with TRBJ2-7; the D gene is possibly TRBD2 (6 bases). The CDR3 loop spans 13 amino acids. The V and J ends lost 8 bases and 6 bases respectively, with 17 bases between them. The CDR3 reads CASSSGPTLEQYF. CDR3 nucleotide sequence: TGTGCCAGCTCGAGCGGGCCGACACTCGAGCAGTACTTC.

The V call is TRBV19, the J call TRBJ1-3; D not resolved. The germline V gene has CDR1 LNHDA and CDR2 SQIVND (reference sequence). The CDR3 spans 13 residues. Between the trimmed V and J ends, which lost 6 bases and 0 bases, there was a span of 6 bases. The chain's CDR3 is CASRQFSGNTIYF. CDR3 coding DNA: TGTGCCAGTAGACAGTTCTCTGGAAACACCATATATTTT. The variable domain in full, completed from reference TRBV19 and TRBJ1-3, reads DGGITQSPKYLFRKEGQNVTLSCEQNLNHDAMYWYRQDPGQGLRLIYYSQIVNDFQKGDIAEGYSVSREKKESFPLTVTSAQKNPTAFYLCASRQFSGNTIYFGEGSWLTVV.

The chain combines TRBV5-5 with TRBJ1-2, with D unclear. The length of the CDR3 is 13 residues. The V and J ends lost 4 bases and 6 bases respectively, with 13 bases between them. Germline V lookup: CDR1 SGHKS, CDR2 YYEKEE (reference sequence). CDR3 protein: CASSLQVFDGYTF. CDR3 sequence (DNA): TGTGCCAGCAGCCTCCAGGTTTTCGATGGCTACACCTTC.

The chain recombines TRBV11-2 with TRBJ2-7; 9 bases align to TRBD1. The CDR3 contains 17 residues. Germline loops: CDR1 SGHAT, CDR2 FQNNGV. The trim removed 2 bases at V and 4 bases at J, leaving 12 bases unmatched. This chain's CDR3 is CASSLNYPGTGIYEQYF. CDR3 bases: TGTGCCAGCAGCTTAAACTACCCCGGGACAGGGATTTACGAGCAGTACTTC. Together with reference TRBV11-2 and TRBJ2-7, the CDR3 gives the full variable domain: EAGVAQSPRYKIIEKRQSVAFWCNPISGHATLYWYQQILGQGPKLLIQFQNNGVVDDSQLPKDRFSAERLKGVDSTLKIQPAKLEDSAVYLCASSLNYPGTGIYEQYFGPGTRLTVT.

This sequence joins TRBV11-2 and TRBJ1-2; no clear D. This CDR3 comprises 11 residues. Germline V gene data show CDR1 as SGHAT and CDR2 as FQNNGV. Trimming left V 5 bases short and J 7 bases short, with 8 bases between. CDR3 bases: TGTGCCAGCAGCCGCGGAGGTGGCTACACCTTC. As protein: CASSRGGGYTF.

The rearrangement uses TRBV5-1 and TRBJ2-1; D is unclear. Trimming stripped 5 bases from V and 0 bases from J, with 12 bases between. Germline V CDR1 and CDR2: SGHRS, YFSETQ. The CDR3 has 15 residues. The CDR3: CASSPGPPSYNEQFF. DNA for the CDR3: TGCGCCAGCAGTCCCGGTCCGCCCTCCTACAATGAGCAGTTCTTC.

There are a few counts of this clone. V usage is TRBV7-9 and J usage is TRBJ2-5; no definite D call. Germline CDR1 is SEHNR and CDR2 is FQNEAQ (reference sequence). CDR3 size: 13 residues. Between the trimmed V and J ends, which lost 2 bases and 5 bases, there was a span of 9 bases. The CDR3 region is CASSLFDRETQYF. CDR3 DNA: TGTGCCAGCAGCTTATTTGATCGGGAGACCCAGTACTTC.

This clone was observed a single time. V and J are TRBV28 and TRBJ1-1; TRBD1 matches 7 bases. This CDR3 region has 14 residues. From germline, CDR1 is MDHEN and CDR2 SYDVKM. The V and J ends lost 4 bases and 6 bases, in that order; junction bases with no gene match: 8. The CDR3 DNA follows: TGTGCCAGCAGTTCCCTTGACAGGGTTCCTGAAGCTTTCTTT. Translation gives CASSSLDRVPEAFF.

This chain joins TRBV24-1 and TRBJ2-2; a possible D gene is TRBD2 (6 bases). V lost 2 bases, J lost 6 bases, and 15 bases lay in between. Germline CDR1 is KGHDR and CDR2 is SFDVKD. The CDR3 loop spans 16 amino acids. CDR3 nucleotide sequence: TGTGCCACCAGTGATTCGGGGGTGGGCGCTCCCGGGGAGCTGTTTTTT. Its translation: CATSDSGVGAPGELFF.

The table lists this clone with a count of one. This chain uses TRBV7-9 with TRBJ1-1; D ambiguous. This CDR3 is 13 amino acids long. CDR1 and CDR2 from the germline V gene are SEHNR and FQNEAQ (reference sequence). V lost 1 base to trimming and J lost 1 base, with 4 bases between them. The CDR3 sequence is CASSLVRNTEAFF. CDR3 nucleotides: TGTGCCAGCAGCTTAGTGCGGAACACTGAAGCTTTCTTT.